This T cell receptor beta chain was identified during a study of shared clonotypes between healthy human individuals. For the study at large: Researchers assigned three CD4 naive, three CD4 memory, two CD8 naive and one CD8 memory plate to each donor.

Using immunoSEQ multiplex PCR, the repertoire was profiled, and TCRdb retains in-frame clones only, with some absent. Here the sample spans about 700,000 clones, about 74% being singletons. The CDR3 length is 15 residues. Trimming at V came to 3 bases and at J to 4 bases, leaving 7 bases not matched to a gene. CDR1 and CDR2 (germline): KGHSH, LQKENI. This TCR was recovered from a woman under 40 in good health. The rearrangement links TRBV18 to TRBJ1-1, with 8 bases that match TRBD1. Sample: memory CD4+ T cells sorted from blood. Regarding subset: CD45RA-negative fraction. The DNA of the CDR3 is TGTGCCAGCTCACCCGGGACAGGCGGAGCCACTGAAGCTTTCTTT. Translating it yields CASSPGTGGATEAFF.